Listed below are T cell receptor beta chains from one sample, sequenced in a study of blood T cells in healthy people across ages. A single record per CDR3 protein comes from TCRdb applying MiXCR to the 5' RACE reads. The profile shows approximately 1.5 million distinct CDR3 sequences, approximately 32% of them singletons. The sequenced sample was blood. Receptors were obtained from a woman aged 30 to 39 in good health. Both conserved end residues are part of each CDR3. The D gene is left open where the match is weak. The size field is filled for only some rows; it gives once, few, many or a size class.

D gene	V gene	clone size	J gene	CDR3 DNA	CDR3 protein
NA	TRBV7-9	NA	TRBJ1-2	TGTGCCAGCAGCTTAATGGGGCCGCGCGGAGACTATGGCTACACCTTC	CASSLMGPRGDYGYTF
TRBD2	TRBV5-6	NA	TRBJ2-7	TGTGTCAGCAGTCATGAGCGGGAGGTAAGCTCCTACGAGCAGTACTTC	CVSSHEREVSSYEQYF
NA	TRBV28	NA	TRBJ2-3	TGTGCCAGCAGTTTCGATCCCGACACAGATACGCAGTATTTT	CASSFDPDTDTQYF
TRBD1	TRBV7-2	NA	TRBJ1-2	TGTGCCAGCAGCTTCGACAGGACAGGAGGGCTTAACTATGGCTACACCTTC	CASSFDRTGGLNYGYTF
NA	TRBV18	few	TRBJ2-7	TGTGCCAGCTCACCGGCCAGGGCCCACGAGCAGTACTTC	CASSPARAHEQYF
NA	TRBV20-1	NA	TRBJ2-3	TGCAGTGCCCCCAGGGGGGGGGCGACAGATACGCAGTATTTT	CSAPRGGATDTQYF
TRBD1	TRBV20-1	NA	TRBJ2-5	TGCAGTGCTCTTCGACAGGGGGAGACCCAGTACTTC	CSALRQGETQYF
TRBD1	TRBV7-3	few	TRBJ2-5	TGTGCCAGCAGCTCCGGGACAGGTAATCAAGAGACCCAGTACTTC	CASSSGTGNQETQYF
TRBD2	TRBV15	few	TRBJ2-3	TGCGCCACCTCGGTAGCGGGGGCGACAGATACGCAGTATTTT	CATSVAGATDTQYF
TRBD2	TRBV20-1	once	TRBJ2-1	TGCAGTGCTACCATCGAGCCTAGCGGGCCTTACAATGAGCAGTTCTTC	CSATIEPSGPYNEQFF
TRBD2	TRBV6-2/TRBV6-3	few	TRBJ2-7	TGTGCCTTGGGACCGGCTAGCGGGGCCTACGAGCAGTACTTC	CALGPASGAYEQYF
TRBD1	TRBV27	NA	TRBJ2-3	TGTGCCAGCAGTGTACTCGACAGGGGCACAGATACGCAGTATTTT	CASSVLDRGTDTQYF
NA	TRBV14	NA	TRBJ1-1	TGTGCCAGCAGCCCTATCCAGGGGCAGGTGGCCACTGAAGCTTTCTTT	CASSPIQGQVATEAFF
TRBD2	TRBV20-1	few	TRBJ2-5	TGCAGTGCCTCAGCGGGGGCGGTTGGGGAGACCCAGTACTTC	CSASAGAVGETQYF
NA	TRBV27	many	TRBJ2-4	TGTGCCAGCAGTTTTGCGCCTCTCGGAGCCAAAAACATTCAGTACTTC	CASSFAPLGAKNIQYF
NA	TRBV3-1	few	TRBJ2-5	TGTGCCAGCAGCGAGAGACGGAGGCAGACCCAGTACTTC	CASSERRRQTQYF
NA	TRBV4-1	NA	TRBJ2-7	TGCGCCAGCAGCCAAGATTGGGGCAGGGTTACCTACGAGCAGTACTTC	CASSQDWGRVTYEQYF
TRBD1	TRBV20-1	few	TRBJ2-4	TGCAGTGCTATCCGGGACAGGATAGCCAAAAACATTCAGTACTTC	CSAIRDRIAKNIQYF
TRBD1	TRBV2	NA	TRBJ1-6	TGTGCCGGCAGTGAATGGGACAGGGGGTGGCGTTCACCCCTCCACTTT	CAGSEWDRGWRSPLHF
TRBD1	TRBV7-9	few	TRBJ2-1	TGTGCCAGCAGCTTAGCCACAGGGGGGCACTTCGTTGAGCAGTTCTTC	CASSLATGGHFVEQFF
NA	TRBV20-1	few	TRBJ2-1	TGCAGTGCTAGTCCAGGGCATGAGAATGAGCAGTTCTTC	CSASPGHENEQFF
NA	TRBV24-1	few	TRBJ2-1	TGTGCCACAACAGGGAGTTTCTACAATGAGCAGTTCTTC	CATTGSFYNEQFF
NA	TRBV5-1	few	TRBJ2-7	TGCGCCAGCAACCTATCGCCGCTTGGGGTGGAGCAGTACTTC	CASNLSPLGVEQYF
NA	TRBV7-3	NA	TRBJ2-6	TGTGCCAGCAGCTTATACAGCTCTGGGGCCAACGTCCGGACTTTC	CASSLYSSGANVRTF
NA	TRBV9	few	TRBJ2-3	TGTGCCAGCAGCGCGCTTCCATCCCGCTCGGATACGCAGTATTTT	CASSALPSRSDTQYF
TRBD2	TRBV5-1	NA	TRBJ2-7	TGCGCCAGCAGCTTCCTCTCGGCGGGAGTTGGGGAGCAGTACTTC	CASSFLSAGVGEQYF
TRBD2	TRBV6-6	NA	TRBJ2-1	TGTGCCAGCAGTCACTCTGGGACTAGCAACGGTGAGCAGTTCTTC	CASSHSGTSNGEQFF
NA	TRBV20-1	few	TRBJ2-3	TGCAGTGCTCAGCACCGATACACAGATACGCAGTATTTT	CSAQHRYTDTQYF
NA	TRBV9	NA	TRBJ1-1	TGTGCCAGCAGCGCAACCGACAGGAACACTGAAGCTTTCTTT	CASSATDRNTEAFF
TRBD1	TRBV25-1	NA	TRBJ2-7	TGTGCCAGCAGTGTTACCCCGGGACAGGTGGGAACCTACGAGCAGTACTTC	CASSVTPGQVGTYEQYF
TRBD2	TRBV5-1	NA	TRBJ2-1	TGCGCCAGCAGCTACATGGCGGGGGTCTCCTACAATGAGCAGTTCTTC	CASSYMAGVSYNEQFF
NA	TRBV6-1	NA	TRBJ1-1	TGTGCCAGCAGGAGGCAGGGGAGCTACACTGGAGCTTTCTTT	CASRRQGSYTGAFF
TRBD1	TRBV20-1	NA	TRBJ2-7	TGCAGTGCTTTTAGGGACAGCTCCCACGAGCAGTACTTC	CSAFRDSSHEQYF
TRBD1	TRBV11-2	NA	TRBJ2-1	TGTGCCGGCAGCCTTAGGACAGGTCTTCTTAGATACAATGAGCAGTTCTTC	CAGSLRTGLLRYNEQFF
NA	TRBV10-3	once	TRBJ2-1	TGTGCCATCAGTCCTCTTCGAGCGGCAGAGGGAAATGAGCAGTTCTTC	CAISPLRAAEGNEQFF